The next 9 T cell receptor beta chains were all read from a single sample in a study of blood T cells in healthy people across ages. A second about 6 to 11 cycle PCR used barcoded and J-beta primers. TCRdb fed the 5' RACE reads into MiXCR, producing one record per CDR3 protein. The table shows about 640,000 distinct CDR3 sequences, with roughly 58% occurring only once. The specimen was blood. The receptors stem from a man aged 55 to 70 in good health.

This chain's CDR3 is CGGRGFGTDTQYF. The CDR3 nucleotides read TGCGGCGGGCGGGGATTTGGCACAGATACGCAGTATTTT. This chain joins TRBV29-1 and TRBJ2-3, with D possibly TRBD2 on 6 matching bases. Germline values: CDR1 SQVTM, CDR2 ANQGSEA. This CDR3 comprises 13 residues.

With respect to this clonotype: This may be a read error, as it is one base from a much larger clone. The V and J genes are TRBV7-9 and TRBJ2-6; 8 nucleotides line up with TRBD1. The CDR3 runs 19 residues. Germline values: CDR1 SEHNR, CDR2 FQNEAQ (reference sequence). The CDR3 bases are TGTGCCAGCAGCCCTAGGTTGGGACAGGAGAGCTCTGGGACCAACGTCCTGACTTTC. Translated: CASSPRLGQESSGTNVLTF.

The chain is built from TRBV4-2 and TRBJ1-4, with D perhaps TRBD1 (5 bases). Deletions cut 8 bases from V and 8 bases from J, with 18 bases between. Germline V gives CDR1 LGHNA, CDR2 YNFKEQ. This CDR3 has 14 amino acids. In DNA form, the CDR3 reads TGTGCCAGCCGGGGCGGGAGGTCGGGCGAAAAACTGTTTTTT. Its protein product is CASRGGRSGEKLFF.

This clonotype occurred a few times. This chain joins TRBV3-1 and TRBJ1-1; a possible D gene is TRBD1 (5 bases). Trimming removed 2 bases at V and 0 bases at J, with 13 bases between. Germline V gene data show CDR1 as LGHDT and CDR2 as YNNKEL (reference sequence). The CDR3 is 16 residues long. The CDR3 DNA reads as TGTGCCAGCAGCCAACTGCCCGGGACGGTGAACACTGAAGCTTTCTTT. Translating gives CASSQLPGTVNTEAFF.

The chain links TRBV28 to TRBJ1-4; tentative D call: TRBD1 (6 bases). This CDR3 has 14 residues. CDR1 and CDR2 from the germline V gene are MDHEN and SYDVKM. Trimming stripped 2 bases from V and 8 bases from J, with 12 bases between. Here the CDR3 reads CASSLSRGGEKLFF. CDR3 nucleotides: TGTGCCAGCAGTTTAAGCAGGGGCGGGGAAAAACTGTTTTTT.

This clonotype has just one count. The chain has TRBV7-9 and TRBJ2-7, with 12 bases aligning to TRBD1. V gave up 3 bases and J gave up 5 bases; unmatched junction bases: 8. CDR1 and CDR2 (germline): SEHNR, FQNEAQ (reference sequence). This CDR3 comprises 16 residues. The CDR3 DNA reads as TGTGCCAGCAGCTTTCAGCCGGGACAGGGGGCCCACGAGCAGTACTTC. It yields the protein CASSFQPGQGAHEQYF.

This clonotype was seen more than once but under ten times. The chain has TRBV7-2 and TRBJ2-1, with TRBD2 matching over 15 bases. V lost 5 bases, J lost 8 bases, and 13 bases stayed unmatched. The germline V gene encodes CDR1 SGHTA and CDR2 FQGNSA. This CDR3 has 18 amino acids. CDR3 bases: TGTGCCAGCAGCCCCCGGACTAGCGGGGGGGCCTTTGTATATGAGCAGTTCTTC. Its translation: CASSPRTSGGAFVYEQFF.

The chain is built from TRBV7-9 and TRBJ2-3; D is uncertain. V shed 1 base and J shed 1 base, with 9 bases lying between them. The CDR3 totals 15 residues. Germline loops: CDR1 SEHNR, CDR2 FQNEAQ (reference sequence). This CDR3 reads CASSLVQQGTDTQYF. CDR3 nucleotide sequence: TGTGCCAGCAGCTTAGTACAGCAGGGCACAGATACGCAGTATTTT.

This chain joins TRBV24-1 and TRBJ1-1; 11 bases fit TRBD1. From germline, CDR1 is KGHDR and CDR2 SFDVKD. The trim removed 5 bases at V and 4 bases at J, leaving 2 bases unmatched. The CDR3 sequence is 14 residues long. CDR3 in DNA: TGTGCCACCAGTGGGGGGACAGGGGGCACTGAAGCTTTCTTT. It encodes CATSGGTGGTEAFF.